The source of this T cell receptor beta chain is a study of tissue T cells after allogeneic stem cell transplantation. Regarding the study as a whole: Anatomically similar tissues had similar TCR repertoires within each patient. Only a limited share of tissue TCRs appeared in blood or spleen. Few T cell clones were shared across patients, but motif clusters showed tissue-specific shared signatures.

The time point was: mouse harvest day 14 after allogeneic transplant. Tail vein injection delivered 10^7 T-cell-depleted bone marrow cells and 10^6 splenic CD5+ T cells. Tissues came from B6→BALB/c major-mismatch GVHD mice at day 7 or 14. The CDR3 is 14 residues long. V was trimmed by 4 bases and J by 0 bases, leaving 7 bases between them. Looked up from germline, CDR1 is KGHPV and CDR2 is FQNQEV (reference sequence). A word on this clone: Its antigen is currently unknown. Mouse germline and gene names are used. The read finishes 1 residue shy of the CDR3 end, and the germline J gene is used to complete it.

Sequencing was performed with immunoSEQ multiplex PCR; in TCRdb, only in-frame clones are kept and a portion is missing. The table records about 1,700 clones, 50% of them present only once. This TCR came from a female BALB/c mouse given C57BL/6 T cells with graft-versus-host disease after an allogeneic hematopoietic cell transplant. The sequenced sample consisted of gut tissue. The chain is built from TRBV26 and TRBJ1-3; D gene ambiguous. CDR3 in amino acids: CASSPGNSGNTLYF. The sequenced CDR3 bases are TGTGCCAGCAGTCCCGGGAATTCTGGAAATACGCTCTAT.